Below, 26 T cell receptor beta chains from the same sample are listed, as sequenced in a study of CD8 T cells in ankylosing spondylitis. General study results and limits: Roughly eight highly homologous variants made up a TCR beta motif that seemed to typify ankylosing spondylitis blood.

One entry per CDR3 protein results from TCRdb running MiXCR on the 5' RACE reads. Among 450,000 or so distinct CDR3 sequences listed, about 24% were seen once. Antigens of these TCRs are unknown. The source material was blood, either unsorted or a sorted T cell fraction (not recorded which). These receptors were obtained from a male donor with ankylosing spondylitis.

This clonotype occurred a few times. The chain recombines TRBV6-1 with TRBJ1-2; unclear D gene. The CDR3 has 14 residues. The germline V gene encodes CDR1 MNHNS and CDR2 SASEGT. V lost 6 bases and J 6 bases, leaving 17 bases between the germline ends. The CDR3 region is CASRMDGKRDGYTF. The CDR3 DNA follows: TGTGCCAGCAGGATGGACGGGAAAAGGGATGGCTACACCTTC.

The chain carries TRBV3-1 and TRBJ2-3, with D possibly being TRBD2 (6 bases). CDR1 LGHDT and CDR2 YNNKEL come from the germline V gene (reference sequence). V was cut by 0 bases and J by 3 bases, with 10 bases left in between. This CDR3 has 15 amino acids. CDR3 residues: CASSQDWRVTDTQYF. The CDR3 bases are TGTGCCAGCAGCCAAGATTGGAGGGTGACAGATACGCAGTATTTT.

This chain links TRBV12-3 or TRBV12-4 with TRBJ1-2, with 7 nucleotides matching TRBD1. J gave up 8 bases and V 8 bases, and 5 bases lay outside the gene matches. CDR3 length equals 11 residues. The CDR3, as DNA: TGTGCCAGCCGGAGACAGGGCGGCTACACCTTC. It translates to CASRRQGGYTF.

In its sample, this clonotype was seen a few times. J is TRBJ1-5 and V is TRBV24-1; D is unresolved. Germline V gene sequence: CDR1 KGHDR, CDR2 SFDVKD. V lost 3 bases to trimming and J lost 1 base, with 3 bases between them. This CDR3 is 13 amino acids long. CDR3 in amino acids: CATSDDSNQPQHF. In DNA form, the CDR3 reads TGTGCCACCAGTGATGACAGCAATCAGCCCCAGCATTTT.

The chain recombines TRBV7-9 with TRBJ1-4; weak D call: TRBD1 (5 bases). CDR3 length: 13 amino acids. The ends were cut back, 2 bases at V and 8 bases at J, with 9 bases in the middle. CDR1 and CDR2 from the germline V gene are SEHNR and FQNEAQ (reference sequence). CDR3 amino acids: CASSLWGSEKLFF. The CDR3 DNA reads TGTGCCAGCAGCTTATGGGGGTCAGAAAAACTGTTTTTT.

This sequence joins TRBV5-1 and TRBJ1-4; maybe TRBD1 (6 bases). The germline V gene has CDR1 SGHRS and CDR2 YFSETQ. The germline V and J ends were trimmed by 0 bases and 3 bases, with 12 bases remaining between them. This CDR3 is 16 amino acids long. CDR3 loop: CASSLAAAGANEKLFF. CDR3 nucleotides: TGCGCCAGCAGCTTGGCCGCGGCAGGGGCTAATGAAAAACTGTTTTTT. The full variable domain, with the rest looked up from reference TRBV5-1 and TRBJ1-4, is KAGVTQTPRYLIKTRGQQVTLSCSPISGHRSVSWYQQTPGQGLQFLFEYFSETQRNKGNFPGRFSGRQFSNSRSEMNVSTLELGDSALYLCASSLAAAGANEKLFFGSGTQLSVL.

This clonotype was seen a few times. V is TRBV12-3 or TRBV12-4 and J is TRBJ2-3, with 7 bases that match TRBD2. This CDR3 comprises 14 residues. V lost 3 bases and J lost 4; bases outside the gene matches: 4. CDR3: CASSFGGGPDTQYF. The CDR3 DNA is TGTGCCAGCAGTTTTGGGGGAGGGCCAGATACGCAGTATTTT.

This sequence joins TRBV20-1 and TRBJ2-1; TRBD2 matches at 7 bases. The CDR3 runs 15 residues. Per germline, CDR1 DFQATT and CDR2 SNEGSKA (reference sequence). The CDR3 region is CSILAEVSEYNEQFF. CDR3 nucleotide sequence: TGCAGCATCCTAGCGGAGGTATCCGAGTACAATGAGCAGTTCTTC.

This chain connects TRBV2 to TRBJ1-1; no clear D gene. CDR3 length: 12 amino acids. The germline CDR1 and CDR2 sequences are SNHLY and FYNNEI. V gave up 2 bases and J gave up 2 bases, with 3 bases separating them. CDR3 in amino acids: CASSELNTEAFF. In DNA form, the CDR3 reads TGTGCCAGCAGTGAATTAAACACTGAAGCTTTCTTT.

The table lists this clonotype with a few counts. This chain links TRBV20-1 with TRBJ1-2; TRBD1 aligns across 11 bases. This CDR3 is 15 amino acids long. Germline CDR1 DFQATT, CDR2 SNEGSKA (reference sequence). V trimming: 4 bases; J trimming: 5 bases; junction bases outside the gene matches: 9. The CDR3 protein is CSAINRDRGEYGYTF. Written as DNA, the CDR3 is TGCAGTGCTATAAACCGGGACAGGGGGGAGTATGGCTACACCTTC.

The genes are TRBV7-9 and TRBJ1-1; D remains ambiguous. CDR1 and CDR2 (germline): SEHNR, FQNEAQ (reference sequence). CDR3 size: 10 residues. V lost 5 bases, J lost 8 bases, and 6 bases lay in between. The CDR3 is CASSNIEAFF. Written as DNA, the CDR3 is TGTGCCAGCAGCAACATAGAAGCTTTCTTT.

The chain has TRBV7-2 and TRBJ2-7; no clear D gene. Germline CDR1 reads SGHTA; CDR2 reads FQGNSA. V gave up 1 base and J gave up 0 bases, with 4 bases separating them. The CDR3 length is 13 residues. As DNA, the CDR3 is TGTGCCAGCAGCTTAGAGGTCTCCTACGAGCAGTACGTC. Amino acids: CASSLEVSYEQYV.

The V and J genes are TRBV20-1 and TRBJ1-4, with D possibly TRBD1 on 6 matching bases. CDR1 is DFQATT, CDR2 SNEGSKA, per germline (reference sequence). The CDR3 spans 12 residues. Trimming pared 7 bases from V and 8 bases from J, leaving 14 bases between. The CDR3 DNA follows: TGCAGTGTGACTCGGGGGGCAGAAAAACTGTTTTTT. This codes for CSVTRGAEKLFF.

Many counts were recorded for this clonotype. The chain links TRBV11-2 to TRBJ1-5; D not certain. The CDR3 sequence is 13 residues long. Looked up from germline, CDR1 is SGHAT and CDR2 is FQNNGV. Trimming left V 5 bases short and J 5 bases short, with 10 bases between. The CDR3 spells CASSPSQDQPQHF. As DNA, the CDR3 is TGTGCCAGCAGCCCCTCCCAGGATCAGCCCCAGCATTTT.

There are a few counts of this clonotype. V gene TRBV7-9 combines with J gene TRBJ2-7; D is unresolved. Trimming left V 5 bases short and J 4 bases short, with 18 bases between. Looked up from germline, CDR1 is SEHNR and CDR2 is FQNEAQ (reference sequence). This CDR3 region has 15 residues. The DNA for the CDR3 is TGTGCCAGCAGCCAAGCTAATCGGGCGGTATACGAGCAGTACTTC. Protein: CASSQANRAVYEQYF. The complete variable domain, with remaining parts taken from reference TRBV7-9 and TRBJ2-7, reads DTGVSQNPRHKITKRGQNVTFRCDPISEHNRLYWYRQTLGQGPEFLTYFQNEAQLEKSRLLSDRFSAERPKGSFSTLEIQRTEQGDSAMYLCASSQANRAVYEQYFGPGTRLTVT.

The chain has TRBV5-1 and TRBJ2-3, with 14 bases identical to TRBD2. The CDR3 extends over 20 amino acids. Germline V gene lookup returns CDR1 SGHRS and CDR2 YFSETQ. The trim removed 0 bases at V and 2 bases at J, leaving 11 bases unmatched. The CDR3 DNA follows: TGCGCCAGCAGCTTGGATTTCGCGACTAGCGGGAGGGCCCCCACAGATACGCAGTATTTT. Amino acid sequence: CASSLDFATSGRAPTDTQYF.

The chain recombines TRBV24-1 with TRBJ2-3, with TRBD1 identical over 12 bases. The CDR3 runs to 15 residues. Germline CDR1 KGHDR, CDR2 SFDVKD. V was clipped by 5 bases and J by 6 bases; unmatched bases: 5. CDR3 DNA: TGTGCCACCAGTGGGGGACAGGGGGCATACGATACGCAGTATTTT. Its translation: CATSGGQGAYDTQYF.

The CDR3 nucleotides are TGTGCCAGCAGTTTTTGGGAGGGCACTGAAGCTTTCTTT. As protein: CASSFWEGTEAFF. The V and J genes are TRBV12-3 or TRBV12-4 and TRBJ1-1, with D hard to call. Trimming removed 3 bases at V and 4 bases at J, with 9 bases between. This CDR3 contains 13 residues.

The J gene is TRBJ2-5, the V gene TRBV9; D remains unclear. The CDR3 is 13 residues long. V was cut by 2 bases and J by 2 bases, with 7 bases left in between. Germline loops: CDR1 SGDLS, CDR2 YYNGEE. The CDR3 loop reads CASSVSPQETQYF. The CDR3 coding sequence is TGTGCCAGCAGCGTCTCTCCACAAGAGACCCAGTACTTC.

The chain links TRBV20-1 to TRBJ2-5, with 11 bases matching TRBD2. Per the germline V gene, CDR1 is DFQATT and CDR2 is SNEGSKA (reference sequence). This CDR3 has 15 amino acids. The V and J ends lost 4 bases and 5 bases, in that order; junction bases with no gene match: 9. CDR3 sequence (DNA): TGCAGTGCTACTAGACTAGCGGGAAGAGGGGAGACCCAGTACTTC. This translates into CSATRLAGRGETQYF.

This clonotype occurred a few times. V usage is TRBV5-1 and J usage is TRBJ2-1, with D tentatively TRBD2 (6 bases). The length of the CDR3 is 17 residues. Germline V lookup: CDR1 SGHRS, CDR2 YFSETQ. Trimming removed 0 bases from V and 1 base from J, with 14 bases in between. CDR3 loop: CASSLGTSSRSYNEQFF. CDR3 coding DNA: TGCGCCAGCAGCTTGGGCACTAGCTCCCGATCCTACAATGAGCAGTTCTTC.

The CDR3 is CASSLDRGPQHF. The CDR3 nucleotides read TGTGCCAGCAGCTTAGATAGGGGGCCCCAGCATTTT. The chain employs TRBV7-8 and TRBJ1-5, with D possibly TRBD1 on 5 matching bases. Between the trimmed V and J ends, which lost 1 base and 9 bases, there was a span of 7 bases. The germline gives CDR1 SGHVS, CDR2 FQNEAQ. The CDR3 has 12 amino acids.

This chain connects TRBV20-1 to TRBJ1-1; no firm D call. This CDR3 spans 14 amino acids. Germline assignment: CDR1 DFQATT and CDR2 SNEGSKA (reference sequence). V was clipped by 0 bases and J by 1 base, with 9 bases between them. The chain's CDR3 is CSARDVRTNTEAFF. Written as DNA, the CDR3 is TGCAGTGCTAGAGATGTCAGGACGAACACTGAAGCTTTCTTT.

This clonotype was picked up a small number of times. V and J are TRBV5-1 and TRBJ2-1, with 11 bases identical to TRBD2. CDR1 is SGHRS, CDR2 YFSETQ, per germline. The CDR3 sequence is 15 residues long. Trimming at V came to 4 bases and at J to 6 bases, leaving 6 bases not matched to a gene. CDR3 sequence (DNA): TGCGCCAGCAGCCCAGGTAGCGGGAGGGGCAATGAGCAGTTCTTC. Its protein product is CASSPGSGRGNEQFF.

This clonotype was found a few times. The CDR3 DNA is TGTGCCAGCAGCCAAGATCAGGGTAGCGTGGCTTTCTTT. Translation: CASSQDQGSVAFF. This chain links TRBV14 with TRBJ2-3; TRBD1 is a possible D gene (5 bases). TRBJ1-1 explains the end of the DNA better; the J call may be wrong. The CDR3 has 13 amino acids. CDR1 is SGHDN and CDR2 is FVKESK in the germline V gene.

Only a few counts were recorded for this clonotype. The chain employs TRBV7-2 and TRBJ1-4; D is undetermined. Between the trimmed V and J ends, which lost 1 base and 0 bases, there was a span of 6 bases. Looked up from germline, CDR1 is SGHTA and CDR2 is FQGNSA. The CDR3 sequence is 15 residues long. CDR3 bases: TGTGCCAGCAGCTTAGGGTGGACAACTAATGAAAAACTGTTTTTT. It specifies CASSLGWTTNEKLFF.